A single sample gave rise to the 30 T cell receptor beta chains below, sequenced in a study of blood T cells in healthy people across ages. Using a J-beta primer mix together with a sample-barcoded 5' primer, a second PCR was run for roughly 6 to 12 cycles. TCRdb recomputed calls from the 5' RACE reads with MiXCR, one row per CDR3 protein. The sample yields roughly 680,000 distinct CDR3 sequences, over 40% seen once. Sequenced input: blood. These receptor sequences come from a woman of 80 years or more in good health.

The chain links TRBV20-1 to TRBJ1-2; tentative D call: TRBD1 (5 bases). Trimming took off 3 bases at V and 3 bases at J, with 17 bases between the two ends. The CDR3 consists of 15 residues. Germline V gene sequence: CDR1 DFQATT, CDR2 SNEGSKA (reference sequence). The CDR3 loop reads CSARVGGSGDYGYTF. In DNA, the CDR3 is TGCAGTGCTAGGGTCGGGGGGTCGGGTGACTATGGCTACACCTTC.

This clonotype was picked up one time. The chain recombines TRBV28 with TRBJ2-4; 7 bases line up with TRBD1. The tail of the sequence fits TRBJ2-5 better, so the J call may be wrong. This CDR3 region has 17 residues. Looked up from germline, CDR1 is MDHEN and CDR2 is SYDVKM. The CDR3 sequence is CASSKYAEAGGMETQYF. The CDR3 region has the DNA TGTGCCAGCAGTAAATACGCCGAGGCAGGGGGAATGGAGACCCAGTACTTC.

This clonotype appeared many times. The V gene is TRBV7-2, the J gene TRBJ2-1, with 11 bases fitting TRBD2. CDR3 length: 13 amino acids. CDR1 and CDR2 (germline): SGHTA, FQGNSA. Trimming at V came to 7 bases and at J to 9 bases, leaving 5 bases not matched to a gene. The CDR3 loop is CASIRGTSGEQFF. The DNA for the CDR3 is TGTGCCAGCATTCGCGGGACTAGCGGTGAGCAGTTCTTC.

With respect to this clonotype: A read error may explain this, as a much larger clone is one base away. This rearrangement joins TRBV7-9 to TRBJ1-5; no reliable D call. Trimming removed 5 bases at V and 0 bases at J, with 5 bases between. The CDR3 runs to 13 residues. Germline loops: CDR1 SEHNR, CDR2 FQNEAQ (reference sequence). CDR3 nucleotide sequence: TGTGCCAGCAGCGGATATAGCAATCAGCCCCAGCATTTT. It is translated as CASSGYSNQPQHF.

This clonotype was seen at least ten times. This sequence joins TRBV3-1 and TRBJ1-2; unclear D gene. Germline V gene sequence: CDR1 LGHDT, CDR2 YNNKEL (reference sequence). This CDR3 is 12 amino acids long. The V end lost 0 bases, the J end lost 3 bases, and 2 bases lay between the germline ends. The CDR3 is CASSQEHYGYTF. The CDR3 DNA reads as TGTGCCAGCAGCCAAGAGCACTATGGCTACACCTTC.

There are many counts of this clonotype. The rearrangement joins TRBV5-1 to TRBJ2-1; a possible D gene is TRBD2 (6 bases). Germline V gene lookup returns CDR1 SGHRS and CDR2 YFSETQ. This CDR3 spans 13 amino acids. The germline V and J ends were trimmed by 2 bases and 6 bases, with 9 bases remaining between them. CDR3 region: CASSFSGVNEQFF. CDR3 DNA sequence: TGCGCCAGCAGCTTCTCGGGGGTCAATGAGCAGTTCTTC.

The chain employs TRBV11-2 and TRBJ2-1; no clear D. CDR1 is SGHAT, CDR2 FQNNGV, per germline. V was clipped by 1 base and J by 8 bases, with 15 bases between them. The CDR3 extends over 15 amino acids. CDR3 loop: CASSLGGPLEDEQFF. The CDR3 nucleotides are TGTGCCAGCAGCTTAGGAGGACCCTTAGAGGATGAGCAGTTCTTC.

This clonotype was seen a few times. The junction departs from germline at one end; a sequencing error may be responsible. The chain uses TRBV4-1 and TRBJ1-6; D gene ambiguous. Germline V gives CDR1 MGHRA, CDR2 YSYEKL. The CDR3 spans 13 residues. The CDR3, as DNA: TGCGCCAGCAGCCAGCACCTTAATTCGCCCCTCCACTTT. It encodes CASSQHLNSPLHF.

This clonotype has ten or more counts. J is TRBJ2-7 and V is TRBV4-2; D is uncertain. This CDR3 has 15 amino acids. Germline CDR1 reads LGHNA; CDR2 reads YNFKEQ. The V end lost 1 base, the J end lost 2 bases, and 12 bases lay between the germline ends. DNA of the CDR3: TGTGCCAGCAGCCAAGGGCTCCAAAATCCCTACGAGCAGTACTTC. This translates into CASSQGLQNPYEQYF.

As to this clonotype: A clone one base away is much larger, so this may be a read error. The chain joins TRBV29-1 to TRBJ2-3, with a weak D call TRBD1 (5 bases). V lost 4 bases to trimming and J lost 6 bases, with 17 bases between them. This CDR3 has 14 residues. Germline V CDR1 and CDR2: SQVTM, ANQGSEA. CDR3 residues: CSVGGQKGPDTQYF. The CDR3 nucleotides are TGCAGCGTTGGTGGGCAAAAGGGGCCGGATACGCAGTATTTT.

About this clonotype itself: This may stem from a read error, because a much larger clone lies one nucleotide away. V gene TRBV20-1 combines with J gene TRBJ2-7; D might be TRBD2 (5 bases). Trimming cost V 6 bases and J 7 bases, with 25 bases left between them. The CDR3 has 15 residues. Germline CDR1 and CDR2: DFQATT and SNEGSKA (reference sequence). The CDR3 sequence is CSARNPAGSYNEQYF. The CDR3 DNA sequence: TGCAGTGCCCGAAATCCGGCGGGCTCCTACAATGAGCAGTACTTC.

The J gene is TRBJ1-4, the V gene TRBV4-1, with 9 nucleotides matching TRBD1. This CDR3 is 18 amino acids long. V was clipped by 0 bases and J by 0 bases; unmatched bases: 5. The germline CDR1 and CDR2 sequences are MGHRA and YSYEKL. This CDR3 reads CASSQEGQGKATNEKLFF. As DNA, the CDR3 is TGCGCCAGCAGCCAAGAAGGACAGGGGAAGGCAACTAATGAAAAACTGTTTTTT.

With respect to this clonotype: The junction and the germline gene differ at one end; a read error may be behind it. V usage is TRBV6-6 and J usage is TRBJ1-2; the D is unclear. The CDR3 has 11 amino acids. Germline values: CDR1 MNHNY, CDR2 SVGAGI (reference sequence). The CDR3, as DNA: TGTGCCAGCTCAACCTACTATGGCCACACCTTC. It translates to CASSTYYGHTF.

The sample holds many counts of this clonotype. The chain uses TRBV7-2 and TRBJ2-3; D is perhaps TRBD2 (6 bases). Germline V gene sequence: CDR1 SGHTA, CDR2 FQGNSA. V was clipped by 3 bases and J by 1 base, with 14 bases between them. This CDR3 contains 16 residues. The CDR3, as DNA: TGTGCCAGCAGCTTGTGGGGGTTAGCGGGCACAGATACGCAGTATTTT. Protein product: CASSLWGLAGTDTQYF.

This chain uses TRBV4-1 with TRBJ1-2, with D perhaps matching TRBD1 (5 bases). Trimming pared 0 bases from V and 7 bases from J, leaving 15 bases between. CDR3 length: 15 amino acids. Looked up from germline, CDR1 is MGHRA and CDR2 is YSYEKL. In DNA form, the CDR3 reads TGCGCCAGCAGCCAAGACGGGGCCGTTAGGGGTGGCTACACCTTC. The encoded protein is CASSQDGAVRGGYTF.

Comment on this clonotype: This may arise from a read error, as a much more abundant clone is one base away. The CDR3 loop reads CASSAGQSSYNEQYF. The CDR3 bases are TGTGCCAGCAGCGCGGGACAGAGCTCCTACAATGAGCAGTACTTC. The rearrangement links TRBV11-2 to TRBJ2-1, with D possibly matching TRBD1 (7 bases). Matching the DNA end better, TRBJ2-7 makes the J call doubtful. This CDR3 contains 15 residues. Germline assignment: CDR1 SGHAT and CDR2 FQNNGV.

Ten or more counts support this clonotype. The chain uses TRBV5-1 and TRBJ1-4; D unclear. The V end lost 5 bases, the J end lost 3 bases, and 8 bases lay between the germline ends. The CDR3 runs 13 residues. The germline V gene has CDR1 SGHRS and CDR2 YFSETQ. Written as DNA, the CDR3 is TGCGCCAGCAGTTCAGAACCTAATGAAAAACTGTTTTTT. As protein: CASSSEPNEKLFF.

This clonotype occurred many times. The chain has TRBV11-3 and TRBJ1-1; no firm D call. Germline V gene sequence: CDR1 SGHNT, CDR2 YENEEA. The CDR3 sequence is 13 residues long. Trimming stripped 5 bases from V and 0 bases from J, with 7 bases between. Written as DNA, the CDR3 is TGTGCCAGCAGCCGGGAAATGAACACTGAAGCTTTCTTT. Protein sequence: CASSREMNTEAFF.

This clonotype was seen a few times. The V gene is TRBV3-1, the J gene TRBJ2-7; TRBD1 matches at 7 bases. V lost 0 bases, J lost 0 bases, and 8 bases stayed unmatched. The CDR3 length is 17 residues. Germline V gene lookup returns CDR1 LGHDT and CDR2 YNNKEL (reference sequence). The CDR3 bases are TGTGCCAGCAGCCAAGATCTCAAAAGGGGGCACTCCTACGAGCAGTACTTC. Amino acid sequence: CASSQDLKRGHSYEQYF.

The sample holds many counts of this clonotype. CDR3 sequence (DNA): TGCGCCAGCAGCAAGGGACGGACCTTCTACGAGCAGTACTTC. This encodes CASSKGRTFYEQYF. This sequence joins TRBV5-1 and TRBJ2-7; either TRBD1 or TRBD2 may supply D (5 bases each). V was clipped by 4 bases and J by 3 bases, with 14 bases between them. The CDR3 runs 14 residues. Looked up from germline, CDR1 is SGHRS and CDR2 is YFSETQ.

This clonotype turned up a few times. The rearrangement uses TRBV2 and TRBJ2-1; possibly TRBD2 for D (6 bases). CDR1 and CDR2 from the germline V gene are SNHLY and FYNNEI. This CDR3 contains 15 residues. Trimming pared 3 bases from V and 7 bases from J, leaving 16 bases between. In DNA form, the CDR3 reads TGTGCCAGCAGTGATGGGGGGAAGTACAAGAATGAGCAGTTCTTC. It yields the protein CASSDGGKYKNEQFF.

This clonotype turned up a few times. This chain uses TRBV20-1 with TRBJ1-5; perhaps TRBD1 as D (6 bases). V shed 4 bases and J shed 4 bases, with 8 bases lying between them. This CDR3 region has 12 residues. Germline V lookup: CDR1 DFQATT, CDR2 SNEGSKA (reference sequence). CDR3 region: CSAIQGNQPQHF. As DNA, the CDR3 is TGCAGTGCTATACAGGGTAATCAGCCCCAGCATTTT.

This chain joins TRBV5-6 and TRBJ2-3; TRBD2 agrees at 14 bases. Germline CDR1 is SGHDT and CDR2 is YYEEEE. The trim removed 3 bases at V and 5 bases at J, leaving 8 bases unmatched. The CDR3 loop spans 17 amino acids. The CDR3 DNA reads as TGTGCCAGCAGCTATCCGACTAGCGGGGGGGCCCAAGATACGCAGTATTTT. Translation: CASSYPTSGGAQDTQYF.

In this sample, this clonotype turned up a few times. The rearrangement uses TRBV7-2 and TRBJ1-6; D might be TRBD1 (5 bases). Trimming removed 5 bases at V and 8 bases at J, with 10 bases between. The CDR3 is made up of 13 amino acids. Germline V gene lookup returns CDR1 SGHTA and CDR2 FQGNSA. The DNA for the CDR3 is TGTGCCAGCAGCGTGGGACGTGATTCACCCCTCCACTTT. Translating gives CASSVGRDSPLHF.

V usage is TRBV6-1 and J usage is TRBJ1-2; D not certain. Per the germline V gene, CDR1 is MNHNS and CDR2 is SASEGT. This CDR3 spans 13 amino acids. Trimming shortened V by 2 bases and J by 5 bases, and 9 bases separated the two germline ends. CDR3 in DNA: TGTGCCAGCAGTGAACTGTCGGCTTATGGCTACACCTTC. This sequence encodes CASSELSAYGYTF.

Of note for this clonotype: A much bigger clone sits one base away, suggesting this may be a read error. The chain joins TRBV28 to TRBJ2-3; 8 nucleotides agree with TRBD1. CDR3 size: 14 residues. Trimming cost V 4 bases and J 3 bases; bases outside gene matches: 3. Germline V gene sequence: CDR1 MDHEN, CDR2 SYDVKM. CDR3 in amino acids: CASSSGGETDTQYF. The CDR3 DNA reads as TGTGCCAGCAGTTCAGGGGGCGAAACAGATACGCAGTATTTT.

This chain links TRBV27 with TRBJ1-2, with unresolved D. The CDR3 contains 16 residues. The germline gives CDR1 MNHEY, CDR2 SMNVEV (reference sequence). V dropped 4 bases and J dropped 7 bases, with 22 bases sitting between them. The CDR3 spells CASSSELASGVSGYTF. The CDR3 region has the DNA TGTGCCAGCAGTTCTGAGTTAGCCTCGGGCGTTAGTGGCTACACCTTC.

This clonotype was recorded many times. V gene TRBV5-1 combines with J gene TRBJ2-1; TRBD2 matches at 7 bases. The CDR3 has 15 amino acids. Losses at the gene ends were 4 bases for V and 2 bases for J; bases not matched to a gene: 6. From germline, CDR1 is SGHRS and CDR2 YFSETQ. The CDR3 loop reads CASSTTSITYNEQFF. DNA of the CDR3: TGCGCCAGCAGCACGACTAGCATCACCTACAATGAGCAGTTCTTC.

This clonotype occurred once. The chain links TRBV10-3 to TRBJ1-2; the match to TRBD1 covers 7 bases. The CDR3 runs 14 residues. Germline CDR1 and CDR2: ENHRY and SYGVKD. V lost 2 bases and J lost 3; bases outside the gene matches: 3. The CDR3 nucleotides read TGTGCCATCAGTGAGGACAGGGTGTACTATGGCTACACCTTC. Its protein is CAISEDRVYYGYTF.

This clonotype was picked up many times. CDR3 bases: TGCGCCAGCAGCTTCTTGGGGACTAGCGGGAACAATGAGCAGTTCTTC. It is translated as CASSFLGTSGNNEQFF. The chain joins TRBV5-1 to TRBJ2-1; 13 nucleotides line up with TRBD2. This CDR3 comprises 16 residues. The V and J ends lost 2 bases and 5 bases, in that order; junction bases with no gene match: 4. Per the germline V gene, CDR1 is SGHRS and CDR2 is YFSETQ.